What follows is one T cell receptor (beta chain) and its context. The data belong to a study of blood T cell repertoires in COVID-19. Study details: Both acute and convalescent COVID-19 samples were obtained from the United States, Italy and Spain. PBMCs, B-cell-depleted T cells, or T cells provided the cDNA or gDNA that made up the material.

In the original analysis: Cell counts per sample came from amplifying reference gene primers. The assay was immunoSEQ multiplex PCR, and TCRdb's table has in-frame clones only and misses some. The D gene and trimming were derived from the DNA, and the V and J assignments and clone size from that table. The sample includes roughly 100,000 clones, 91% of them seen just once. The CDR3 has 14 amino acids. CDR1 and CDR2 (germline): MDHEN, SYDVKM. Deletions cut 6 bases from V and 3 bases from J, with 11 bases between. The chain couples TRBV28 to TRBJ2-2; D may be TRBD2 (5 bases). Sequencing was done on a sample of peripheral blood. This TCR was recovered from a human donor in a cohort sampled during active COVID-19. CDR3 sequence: CASRQEVDTGELFF. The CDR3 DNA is TGTGCCAGCAGGCAGGAGGTGGACACCGGGGAGCTGTTTTTT.